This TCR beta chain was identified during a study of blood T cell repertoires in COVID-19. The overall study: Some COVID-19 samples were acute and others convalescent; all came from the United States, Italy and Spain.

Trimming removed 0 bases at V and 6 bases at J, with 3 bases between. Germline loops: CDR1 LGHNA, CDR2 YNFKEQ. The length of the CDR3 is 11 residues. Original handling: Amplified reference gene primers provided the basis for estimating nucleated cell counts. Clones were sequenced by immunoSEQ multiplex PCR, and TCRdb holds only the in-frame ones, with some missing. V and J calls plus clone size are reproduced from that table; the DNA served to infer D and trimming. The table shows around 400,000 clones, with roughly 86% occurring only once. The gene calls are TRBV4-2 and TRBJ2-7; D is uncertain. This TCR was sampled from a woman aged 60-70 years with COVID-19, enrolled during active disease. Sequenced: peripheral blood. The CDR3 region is CASSQDSEQYF. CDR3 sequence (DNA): TGTGCCAGCAGCCAAGATAGCGAGCAGTACTTC.